This entry lists 5 T cell receptor beta chains sequenced from one sample in a study of CD8+ T cells in alopecia areata. RNA, once extracted, was reverse transcribed into cDNA for use as the sequencing template. Repertoires were generated with immunoSEQ multiplex PCR, while TCRdb's copy carries only in-frame clones and drops some. The profile shows about 100,000 clones, around 59% of them singletons. The sequenced material came from CD8+ T cells sorted from blood. These receptor sequences come from a human donor in good health.

This chain links TRBV13 with TRBJ2-7, with D possibly called TRBD1 or TRBD2 (5 bases each). The ends were cut back, 0 bases at V and 3 bases at J, with 9 bases in the middle. CDR3 length: 14 residues. Germline lookup yields CDR1 PRHDT and CDR2 FYEKMQ (reference sequence). CDR3 sequence: CASSLGGRGYEQYF. DNA for the CDR3: TGTGCCAGCAGCTTAGGGGGACGGGGCTACGAGCAGTACTTC.

V usage is TRBV6-5 and J usage is TRBJ2-5; no definite D call. Trimming removed 6 bases at V and 2 bases at J, with 4 bases between. The V gene's germline CDR1 is MNHEY and CDR2 SVGAGI. This CDR3 is built from 11 residues. CDR3 region: CASREQETQYF. The CDR3 bases are TGTGCCAGCAGGGAACAAGAGACCCAGTACTTC.

This clone showed up just once. The gene calls are TRBV27 and TRBJ2-7; 7 bases are shared with TRBD1. The CDR3 spans 13 residues. Germline V gene lookup returns CDR1 MNHEY and CDR2 SMNVEV (reference sequence). J was trimmed by 2 bases and V by 5 bases; bases with no gene match: 3. CDR3 nucleotides: TGTGCCAGCAGTCCAGGACAGGCCTACGAGCAGTACTTC. Its translation is CASSPGQAYEQYF.

This clone was recorded only once. CDR3: CASGDRGTLWNTEAFF. The CDR3 nucleotides are TGTGCCAGCGGGGACAGGGGCACCTTATGGAACACTGAAGCTTTCTTT. The rearrangement uses TRBV7-8 and TRBJ1-1, with 10 bases identical to TRBD1. CDR1 is SGHVS and CDR2 is FQNEAQ in the germline V gene. This CDR3 region has 16 residues. The V segment lost 8 bases and the J segment 1 base; nucleotides outside the gene matches: 10.

The V and J genes are TRBV4-1 and TRBJ1-2; TRBD1 might be the D (6 bases). The CDR3 runs 15 residues. V was shortened by 1 base and J by 4 bases, with 13 bases between the two germline ends. Per the germline V gene, CDR1 is MGHRA and CDR2 is YSYEKL. The CDR3 protein is CASSQGGPDFYGYTF. DNA for the CDR3: TGCGCCAGCAGCCAAGGGGGGCCGGACTTCTATGGCTACACCTTC.